This T cell receptor (beta chain) is drawn from a study of blood T cell repertoires in COVID-19. This clone was recorded only once. Profiling relied on immunoSEQ multiplex PCR, and the TCRdb table lists in-frame clones only, not all of them. The data show a few hundred thousand clones, about 85% seen once. The sample consisted of PBMCs or T cells enriched from blood (not recorded which). The sequence came from a man between 35 and 55 years old who had recovered from COVID-19.

The CDR3 DNA reads TGCGCCAGCAGCTTAGGGCAGGGGGCGTTGAACACTGAAGCTTTCTTT. This translates into CASSLGQGALNTEAFF. J is TRBJ1-1 and V is TRBV5-1; 8 nucleotides align to TRBD1. Trimming at V came to 2 bases and at J to 0 bases, leaving 6 bases not matched to a gene. The CDR3 totals 16 residues. Germline CDR1 reads SGHRS; CDR2 reads YFSETQ.